Presented here are 18 T cell receptor beta chains from one specimen sequenced in a study of beta chain features in type 1 diabetes (dated 2018 in TCRdb). Results and caveats for the whole study, not just this receptor: In all four CD4+ subsets, TCRB CDR3 length was moderately but significantly shorter in type 1 diabetes patients.

The library relied on the immunoSEQ multiplex PCR assay. The High Capacity cDNA Reverse Transcription Kit was used to reverse transcribe all of the isolated RNA, meaning that expressed TCRB transcripts were what got sequenced. The table was pulled from immuneACCESS by TCRdb, which kept in-frame rearrangements only. Such tables lose some clones; where checked, under half of the loss comes from unresolved V genes, and the rest has no known cause. The sample data list 330,000 or so clones, and approximately 12% of these were observed just once. In total, the top ten clones hold around 0.0099% of the sample. No antigens are known for them. Material for sequencing was naive CD4+ T cells from blood. In light of the paper, this sample's cell subset or site label describes: true naive CD4+ T cells. The receptors originated from a woman under 30 with type 1 diabetes.

Only a few counts were recorded for this clone. The chain links TRBV11-2 to TRBJ2-1; 7 bases fit TRBD1. From germline, CDR1 is SGHAT and CDR2 FQNNGV. The length of the CDR3 is 16 residues. Unmatched junction bases numbered 7, after V lost 3 bases and J lost 2 bases. CDR3: CASSFTRDSAYNEQFF. CDR3 DNA sequence: TGTGCCAGCAGCTTTACCCGGGACAGCGCCTACAATGAGCAGTTCTTC.

This clone has just a few counts. V and J are TRBV15 and TRBJ1-1, with 9 bases fitting TRBD1. The CDR3 extends over 15 amino acids. Per the germline V gene, CDR1 is LNHNV and CDR2 is YYDKDF (reference sequence). The V segment lost 3 bases and the J segment 1 base; nucleotides outside the gene matches: 3. The CDR3 coding sequence is TGTGCCACCAGCAGGACAGGGGGGGCGAACACTGAAGCTTTCTTT. The encoded protein is CATSRTGGANTEAFF.

CDR3 bases: TGTGCCAGCAGCATAGCGGGACAGCGCGTCTCTGGGGCCAACGTCCTGACTTTC. It codes for CASSIAGQRVSGANVLTF. The chain is built from TRBV5-6 and TRBJ2-6, with TRBD2 as a possible D gene (8 bases). V was cut by 4 bases and J by 0 bases, with 17 bases left in between. Germline CDR1 and CDR2: SGHDT and YYEEEE. This CDR3 spans 18 amino acids.

With respect to this clone: The identical CDR3 is also encoded by other nucleotide sequences in the sample. This rearrangement joins TRBV29-1 to TRBJ2-3; D is unresolved. This CDR3 comprises 11 residues. V was cut by 3 bases and J by 3 bases, with 4 bases left in between. CDR1 is SQVTM and CDR2 is ANQGSEA in the germline V gene. Here the CDR3 DNA reads TGCAGCGTTGAGTCGACAGATACGCAGTATTTT. Protein: CSVESTDTQYF.

The chain recombines TRBV29-1 with TRBJ1-3; D is unresolved. V was pared by 6 bases and J by 4 bases, with 7 bases between. Germline-derived CDR1 and CDR2 are SQVTM and ANQGSEA. The CDR3 consists of 11 residues. CDR3 in DNA: TGCAGCGTCTCAGGAGGAAACACCATATATTTT. Amino acid sequence: CSVSGGNTIYF.

The chain links TRBV7-3 to TRBJ2-1; TRBD2 matches 8 bases. Germline trimming cut 5 bases from V and 6 bases from J; bases unmatched to any gene: 9. Per germline, CDR1 SGHTA and CDR2 FQGTGA. This CDR3 region has 15 residues. CDR3: CASSPEVAGFNEQFF. The CDR3 DNA sequence: TGTGCCAGCAGCCCCGAGGTAGCGGGGTTCAATGAGCAGTTCTTC.

The chain employs TRBV7-2 and TRBJ2-7, with D possibly matching TRBD1 (5 bases). The V end lost 4 bases, the J end lost 3 bases, and 19 bases lay between the germline ends. CDR3 length equals 16 residues. Per the germline V gene, CDR1 is SGHTA and CDR2 is FQGNSA. CDR3: CASSSRRRQGSYEQYF. The CDR3 DNA sequence: TGTGCCAGCAGCTCAAGACGCCGGCAGGGAAGCTACGAGCAGTACTTC.

The chain has TRBV5-1 and TRBJ1-3, with a possible D match to TRBD1 (6 bases). The CDR3 totals 14 residues. Trimming removed 4 bases at V and 4 bases at J, with 12 bases between. In germline, CDR1 is SGHRS, CDR2 YFSETQ. The CDR3 region has the DNA TGCGCCAGCAGCACACAGGGTGGCGGAAACACCATATATTTT. It codes for CASSTQGGGNTIYF.

This clone was observed a few times. The genes are TRBV5-4 and TRBJ1-1; a weak D match, TRBD1 (5 bases). Deletions cut 1 base from V and 1 base from J, with 8 bases between. The CDR3 contains 14 residues. CDR1 is SGHNT, CDR2 YYREEE, per germline (reference sequence). For the CDR3, the DNA is TGTGCCAGCAGCTTGACACAGGCGAACACTGAAGCTTTCTTT. The encoded protein is CASSLTQANTEAFF.

The rearrangement joins TRBV4-1 to TRBJ2-1; 13 bases fit TRBD2. Germline V gene lookup returns CDR1 MGHRA and CDR2 YSYEKL. With V trimmed by 4 bases and J by 5 bases, 8 bases remained unmatched. This CDR3 has 17 amino acids. The CDR3 protein is CASSPLELAGGNNEQFF. The CDR3 DNA sequence: TGCGCCAGCAGCCCCCTCGAACTAGCGGGAGGGAACAATGAGCAGTTCTTC.

This chain connects TRBV4-2 to TRBJ2-3, with D perhaps TRBD2 (6 bases). V gave up 0 bases and J gave up 0 bases, with 16 bases separating them. The germline CDR1 and CDR2 sequences are LGHNA and YNFKEQ. The CDR3 covers 18 residues. Here the CDR3 reads CASSQDPPRRDSTDTQYF. Written as DNA, the CDR3 is TGTGCCAGCAGCCAAGATCCCCCGAGGCGGGATAGCACAGATACGCAGTATTTT.

The genes are TRBV28 and TRBJ1-2; D is possibly TRBD1 (6 bases). The CDR3 is 13 residues long. Trimming removed 9 bases at V and 2 bases at J, with 13 bases between. Looked up from germline, CDR1 is MDHEN and CDR2 is SYDVKM. The CDR3 nucleotides are TGTGCCAGTTTCTCCGGACAGAACTATGGCTACACCTTC. Its translation is CASFSGQNYGYTF.

This chain joins TRBV6-5 and TRBJ1-1, with D perhaps TRBD1 (5 bases). Trimming removed 0 bases from V and 1 base from J, with 9 bases in between. Germline V lookup: CDR1 MNHEY, CDR2 SVGAGI. This CDR3 spans 15 amino acids. The CDR3 sequence: CASSYSGRANTEAFF. The CDR3 DNA reads TGTGCCAGCAGTTACTCGGGCAGGGCGAACACTGAAGCTTTCTTT.

CDR3 sequence: CASSLGGPGTGELFF. The CDR3 DNA reads TGCGCCAGCAGCTTGGGAGGCCCGGGGACCGGGGAGCTGTTTTTT. The chain joins TRBV5-1 to TRBJ2-2; tentative D call: TRBD2 (5 bases). This CDR3 spans 15 amino acids. In germline, CDR1 is SGHRS, CDR2 YFSETQ. V gave up 0 bases and J gave up 5 bases, with 11 bases separating them.

In its sample, this clone was seen a few times. The junction departs from germline at one end; a sequencing error may be responsible. V is TRBV15 and J is TRBJ1-1, with 8 bases aligning to TRBD1. This CDR3 spans 16 amino acids. Looked up from germline, CDR1 is LNHNV and CDR2 is YYDKDF (reference sequence). The CDR3 spells CATSRDRGKINTEAFF. The CDR3 DNA sequence: TGTGCCACCAGCCGAGACAGGGGCAAAATTAACACTGAAGCTTTCTTT.

V usage is TRBV5-4 and J usage is TRBJ2-1, with no clear D. The CDR3 contains 12 residues. With 0 bases removed from V and 10 bases from J, the gap between germline ends came to 8 bases. Germline values: CDR1 SGHNT, CDR2 YYREEE (reference sequence). For the CDR3, the DNA is TGTGCCAGCAGCTTGGTTTACACCGAGCAGTTCTTC. Protein sequence: CASSLVYTEQFF.

This chain links TRBV30 with TRBJ1-1; 8 bases are shared with TRBD1. V was clipped by 3 bases and J by 5 bases; unmatched bases: 8. This CDR3 comprises 14 residues. Germline lookup yields CDR1 GTSNPN and CDR2 SVGIG (reference sequence). CDR3 amino acids: CAWRRQGRGTEAFF. The CDR3 DNA is TGTGCCTGGAGAAGACAGGGGCGGGGGACTGAAGCTTTCTTT.

This clone was seen a few times. V usage is TRBV9 and J usage is TRBJ1-4, with a weak D call TRBD1 (5 bases). Trimming cost V 2 bases and J 2 bases, with 7 bases left between them. Germline CDR1 SGDLS, CDR2 YYNGEE. The CDR3 spans 14 residues. The CDR3, as DNA: TGTGCCAGCAGCGTGACAGCTACTAATGAAAAACTGTTTTTT. It translates to CASSVTATNEKLFF.